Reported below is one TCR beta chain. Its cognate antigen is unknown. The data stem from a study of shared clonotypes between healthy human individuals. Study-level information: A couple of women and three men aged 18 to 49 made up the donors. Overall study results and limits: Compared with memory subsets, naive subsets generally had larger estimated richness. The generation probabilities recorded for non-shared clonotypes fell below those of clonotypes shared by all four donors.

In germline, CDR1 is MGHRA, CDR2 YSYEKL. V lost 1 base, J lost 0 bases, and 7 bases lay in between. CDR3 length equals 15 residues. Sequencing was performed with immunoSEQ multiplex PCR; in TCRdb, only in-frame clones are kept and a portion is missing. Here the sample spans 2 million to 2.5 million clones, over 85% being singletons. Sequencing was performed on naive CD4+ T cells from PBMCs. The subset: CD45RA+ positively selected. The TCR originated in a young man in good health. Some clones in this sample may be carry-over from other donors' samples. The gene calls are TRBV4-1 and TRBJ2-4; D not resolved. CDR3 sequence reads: CASSQVVAAKNIQYF. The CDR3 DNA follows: TGCGCCAGCAGCCAAGTAGTTGCAGCCAAAAACATTCAGTACTTC.